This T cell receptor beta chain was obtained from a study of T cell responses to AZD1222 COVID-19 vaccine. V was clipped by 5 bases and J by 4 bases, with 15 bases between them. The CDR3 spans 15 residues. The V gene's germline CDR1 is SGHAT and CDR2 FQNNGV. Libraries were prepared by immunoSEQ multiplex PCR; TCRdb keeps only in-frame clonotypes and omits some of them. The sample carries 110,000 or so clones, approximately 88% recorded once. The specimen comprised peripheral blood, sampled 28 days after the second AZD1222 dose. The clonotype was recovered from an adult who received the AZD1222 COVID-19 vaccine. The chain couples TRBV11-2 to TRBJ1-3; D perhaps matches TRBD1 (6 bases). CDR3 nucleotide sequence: TGTGCCAGCAGCCTACAGGGAACCCAGGGAAACACCATATATTTT. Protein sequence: CASSLQGTQGNTIYF.